One T cell receptor (beta chain) is described in this entry. CDR1 is SGDLS, CDR2 YYNGEE, per germline. The CDR3 covers 14 residues. The V end was cut by 0 bases, the J end by 3 bases, with 8 bases between. Profiling relied on immunoSEQ multiplex PCR, and the TCRdb table lists in-frame clones only, not all of them. The sample holds roughly 51,000 clones, about 88% seen once. The entry originates in a study of OX40 agonist ivuxolimab in advanced cancers. This chain connects TRBV9 to TRBJ2-3; D remains unclear. The clonotype comes from an adult with an advanced solid tumor such as melanoma, head and neck, liver or kidney cancer. Sequenced here: CD4+ or CD8+ T cells sorted from blood, sampled in a trial of the OX40 agonist ivuxolimab. The CDR3 region has the DNA TGTGCCAGCAGCGTAGTATCGAGGACAGATACGCAGTATTTT. Encoded protein: CASSVVSRTDTQYF.